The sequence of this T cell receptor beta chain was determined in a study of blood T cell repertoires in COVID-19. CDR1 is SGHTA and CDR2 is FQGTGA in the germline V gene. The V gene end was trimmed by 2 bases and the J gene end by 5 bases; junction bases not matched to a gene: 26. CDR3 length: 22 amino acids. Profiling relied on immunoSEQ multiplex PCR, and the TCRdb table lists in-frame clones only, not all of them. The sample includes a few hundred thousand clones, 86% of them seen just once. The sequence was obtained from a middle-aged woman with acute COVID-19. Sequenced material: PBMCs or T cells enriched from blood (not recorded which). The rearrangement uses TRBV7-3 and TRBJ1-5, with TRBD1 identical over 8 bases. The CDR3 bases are TGTGCCAGCAGCTTATTTAGACCCTATGGACTGGGCAGGGGGCTTTTATATCAGCCCCAGCATTTT. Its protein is CASSLFRPYGLGRGLLYQPQHF. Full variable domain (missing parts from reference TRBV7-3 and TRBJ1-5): GAGVSQTPSNKVTEKGKYVELRCDPISGHTALYWYRQSLGQGPEFLIYFQGTGAADDSGLPNDRFFAVRPEGSVSTLKIQRTERGDSAVYLCASSLFRPYGLGRGLLYQPQHFGDGTRLSIL.